Following are 13 T cell receptor beta chains from one sample sequenced in a study of blood T cell repertoires in COVID-19 (dated by TCRdb to the early 2020s). Library preparation employed the immunoSEQ multiplex PCR assay. TCRdb obtained this table from immuneACCESS and retained in-frame rearrangements with V and J assigned. These tables miss some clones; where compared with another copy, unresolved V genes account for less than half of the shortfall, and the remainder is unexplained. The sample contains approximately 250,000 clones, roughly 91% of them found a single time. Over 0.65% of the sample is held by the ten biggest clonotypes. Sequencing was performed on peripheral blood. All receptors derive from a man aged 25 to 40 with COVID-19, enrolled during active disease.

The genes are TRBV6-5 and TRBJ1-3; D might be TRBD1 (6 bases). V dropped 4 bases and J dropped 3 bases, with 13 bases sitting between them. Germline CDR1 and CDR2: MNHEY and SVGAGI. The CDR3 is made up of 15 amino acids. This chain's CDR3 is CASSLGASLGNTIYF. The CDR3 DNA reads as TGTGCCAGCAGTTTGGGGGCGTCACTTGGAAACACCATATATTTT.

CDR3: CSVIQGAGGYTF. Here the CDR3 DNA reads TGCAGCGTCATCCAGGGGGCCGGTGGCTACACCTTC. The chain carries TRBV29-1 and TRBJ1-2; TRBD1 agrees at 8 bases. Germline CDR1 is SQVTM and CDR2 is ANQGSEA. With V trimmed by 6 bases and J by 7 bases, 7 bases remained unmatched. The CDR3 is made up of 12 amino acids.

The chain recombines TRBV28 with TRBJ2-7, with 9 bases lining up with TRBD1. V lost 6 bases to trimming and J lost 6 bases; unmatched junction nucleotides: 12. The CDR3 is 15 amino acids. Germline V gene data show CDR1 as MDHEN and CDR2 as SYDVKM. The CDR3 DNA follows: TGTGCCAGCAGACCTCCGGGACAGGGTCTCCGCGAGCAGTACTTC. Protein sequence: CASRPPGQGLREQYF.

The CDR3, as DNA: TGTGCCTGGGTTGCGTACAATGAGCAGTTCTTC. Translation gives CAWVAYNEQFF. This chain uses TRBV30 with TRBJ2-1, with unresolved D. Trimming left V 5 bases short and J 4 bases short, with 6 bases between. Germline V gives CDR1 GTSNPN, CDR2 SVGIG (reference sequence). The CDR3 has 11 amino acids. Full variable domain (outside the CDR3, taken from reference TRBV30 and TRBJ2-1): SQTIHQWPATLVQPVGSPLSLECTVEGTSNPNLYWYRQAAGRGLQLLFYSVGIGQISSEVPQNLSASRPQDRQFILSSKKLLLSDSGFYLCAWVAYNEQFFGPGTRLTVL.

The chain uses TRBV13 and TRBJ2-3; D is unclear. Per the germline V gene, CDR1 is PRHDT and CDR2 is FYEKMQ (reference sequence). The CDR3 runs 19 residues. Trimming left V 3 bases short and J 2 bases short, with 24 bases between. The CDR3 reads CASSFFSEWHSMNTDTQYF. As DNA, the CDR3 is TGTGCCAGCAGCTTTTTCTCCGAGTGGCACAGTATGAACACAGATACGCAGTATTTT.

The rearrangement joins TRBV6-1 to TRBJ1-1, with D unclear. The V gene's germline CDR1 is MNHNS and CDR2 SASEGT. V was shortened by 0 bases and J by 3 bases, with 11 bases between the two germline ends. The CDR3 contains 15 residues. The CDR3 DNA sequence: TGTGCCAGCAGTGAAGCGCCCGGGGTGGACACTGAAGCTTTCTTT. Translated: CASSEAPGVDTEAFF.

Regarding this clone: The same CDR3 is also encoded by other DNA sequences in this sample. The rearrangement links TRBV5-1 to TRBJ1-4; TRBD1 matches at 10 bases. The V and J ends lost 3 bases and 6 bases, in that order; junction bases with no gene match: 2. CDR3 length: 14 residues. Germline CDR1 reads SGHRS; CDR2 reads YFSETQ. The CDR3 nucleotides are TGCGCCAGCAGCTCCGGGACAGGGGATGAAAAACTGTTTTTT. This gives the protein CASSSGTGDEKLFF.

J is TRBJ2-3 and V is TRBV20-1; TRBD1 might be the D (6 bases). This CDR3 comprises 11 residues. Deletions cut 6 bases from V and 6 bases from J, with 10 bases between. Per germline, CDR1 DFQATT and CDR2 SNEGSKA (reference sequence). The DNA of the CDR3 is TGCAGTGCCTTGAGGGGGGATACGCAGTATTTT. It codes for CSALRGDTQYF.

V usage is TRBV6-5 and J usage is TRBJ2-4, with D maybe TRBD1 (6 bases). The CDR3 sequence is 12 residues long. Trimming cost V 9 bases and J 5 bases, with 11 bases left between them. Germline loops: CDR1 MNHEY, CDR2 SVGAGI. The CDR3 sequence is CASSNRENIQYF. CDR3 sequence (DNA): TGTGCCAGTTCGAACAGGGAAAACATTCAGTACTTC.

This chain uses TRBV5-4 with TRBJ1-5; 7 bases fit TRBD1. This CDR3 spans 14 amino acids. V lost 3 bases to trimming and J lost 4 bases; unmatched junction nucleotides: 4. CDR1 SGHNT and CDR2 YYREEE come from the germline V gene (reference sequence). The CDR3: CASSSGQENQPQHF. CDR3 nucleotides: TGTGCCAGCAGCTCCGGACAGGAGAATCAGCCCCAGCATTTT.

Concerning this clone itself: This specimen includes other DNA sequences encoding the same CDR3. This chain connects TRBV18 to TRBJ1-1; 9 positions agree with TRBD1. The CDR3 is 14 amino acids. CDR1 and CDR2 (germline): KGHSH, LQKENI. V trimming: 3 bases; J trimming: 3 bases; junction bases outside the gene matches: 2. The CDR3 bases are TGTGCCAGCTCACCCGGACAGGGGTACACTGAAGCTTTCTTT. Encoded protein: CASSPGQGYTEAFF.

The chain couples TRBV10-3 to TRBJ1-1; D uncertain. Trimming left V 6 bases short and J 3 bases short, with 11 bases between. In germline, CDR1 is ENHRY, CDR2 SYGVKD. This CDR3 has 13 amino acids. CDR3 sequence reads: CAIRYQEYTEAFF. The DNA of the CDR3 is TGTGCCATCAGATATCAGGAATACACTGAAGCTTTCTTT.

CDR3: CASGRLAGGNEQFF. For the CDR3, the DNA is TGTGCCAGCGGCCGACTAGCGGGGGGCAATGAGCAGTTCTTC. The V and J genes are TRBV27 and TRBJ2-1, with 13 bases fitting TRBD2. CDR1 is MNHEY, CDR2 SMNVEV, per germline (reference sequence). The CDR3 extends over 14 amino acids. V shed 8 bases, J shed 6 bases, and the junction held 4 bases outside the gene matches.